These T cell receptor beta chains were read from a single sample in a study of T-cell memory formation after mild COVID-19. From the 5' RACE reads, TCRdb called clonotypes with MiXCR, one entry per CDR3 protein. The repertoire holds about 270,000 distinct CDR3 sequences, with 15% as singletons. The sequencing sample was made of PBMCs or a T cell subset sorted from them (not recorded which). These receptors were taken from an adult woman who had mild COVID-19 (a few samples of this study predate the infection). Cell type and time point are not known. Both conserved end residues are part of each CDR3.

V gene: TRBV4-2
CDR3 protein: CASSSRRGPSSYNEQFF

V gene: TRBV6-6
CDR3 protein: CASIPGWGPNTGELFF

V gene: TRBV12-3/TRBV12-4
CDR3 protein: CASSLRDSRRGQYF

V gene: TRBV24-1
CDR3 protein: CATSDTITSGRRNEQFF

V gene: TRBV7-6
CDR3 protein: CASSPKTGFDTGELFF

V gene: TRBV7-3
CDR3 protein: CASSFRGSLVDTQYF

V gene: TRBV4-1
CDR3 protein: CASSQGQGPRYEQYF

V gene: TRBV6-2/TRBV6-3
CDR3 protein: CASSYSGGAGELFF

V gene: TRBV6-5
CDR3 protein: CASSYSGHSWSGNTIYF

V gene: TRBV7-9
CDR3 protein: CASSLRARDRDTGELFF

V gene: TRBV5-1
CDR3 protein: CASSLAAGAGETQYF

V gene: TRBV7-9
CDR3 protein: CASSLAVGQETQYF

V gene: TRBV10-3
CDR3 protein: CAITQTGGERAFF

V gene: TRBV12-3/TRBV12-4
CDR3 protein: CASSPRAGNTIYF